A single TCR beta chain is shown here with its context. Under the authors' procedure: Using reference gene primer amplification, nucleated cell counts were estimated. Sequenced by immunoSEQ multiplex PCR; TCRdb stores in-frame clones only, minus some. That table supplies the V and J calls and clone size; D and trimming were determined from the DNA. The data hold 360,000 or so clones, with roughly nine tenths observed a single time. This record comes from a study of blood T cell repertoires in COVID-19. Overall study context: In each case, the material was cDNA or gDNA derived from T cells, B-cell-depleted T cells, or PBMCs.

The germline gives CDR1 LGHDT, CDR2 YNNKEL (reference sequence). V gave up 4 bases and J gave up 4 bases, with 14 bases separating them. This CDR3 is 15 amino acids long. Clinical history reported by participants formed the basis on which cohorts were assigned. Donors of Cohort 3 who recovered were those that had two negative PCRs, clearance, or symptom resolution. The sample consisted of PBMCs or T cells enriched from blood (not recorded which). This TCR was sampled from a woman aged 30 to 39 who had recovered from COVID-19. This rearrangement joins TRBV3-1 (or the pseudogene TRBV3-2) to TRBJ1-3, with D perhaps matching TRBD1 (5 bases). The CDR3 protein is CASSLFDSQGNTIYF. CDR3 DNA sequence: TGTGCCAGCAGCCTCTTCGACAGCCAAGGAAACACCATATATTTT.